The next 24 T cell receptor beta chains were all read from a single sample in a study of T cells in Graves' hyperthyroidism and ophthalmopathy (dated by TCRdb to the late 2010s). Libraries were prepared through multiplex PCR. Sequencing used an Illumina HiSeq 2000. The TCR beta CDR3 regions were amplified from RNA transcripts. The TCR CDR3 was subjected to a first round of RT-PCR using the HTBI primer set and the Qiagen OneStep RT-PCR kit. TCRdb reworked the public reads: Q25 trimming with fastp, MiXCR clone assembly, productive beta chains retained. Rows merge per CDR3 protein into single entries with the most common DNA and genes. The table for this sample lists 410,000 or so distinct CDR3 sequences; approximately 15% of them were counted only once. The top ten constitute approximately 13% of the sample. The sample consisted of blood. Source of these receptors: a man between 18 and 29 years old with Graves' ophthalmopathy.

This rearrangement joins TRBV25-1 to TRBJ1-2; 9 positions match TRBD1. Germline CDR1 reads MGHDK; CDR2 reads SYGVNS. V shed 8 bases, J shed 4 bases, and the junction held 11 bases outside the gene matches. The CDR3 has 15 residues. The chain's CDR3 is CASATGGRDTYGYTF. The CDR3 region has the DNA TGTGCCAGCGCGACAGGGGGGCGTGACACCTATGGCTACACCTTC.

This chain connects TRBV7-2 to TRBJ1-2, with 7 bases identical to TRBD1. Trimming cost V 6 bases and J 5 bases; bases outside gene matches: 3. Germline assignment: CDR1 SGHTA and CDR2 FQGNSA. The CDR3 runs to 12 residues. The CDR3 DNA reads TGTGCCAGCAGTACAGGGGTTTATGGCTACACCTTC. The encoded protein is CASSTGVYGYTF.

The chain recombines TRBV6-4 with TRBJ2-7; maybe TRBD1 (9 bases). V lost 9 bases and J lost 4, with 34 bases in between. The CDR3 contains 19 residues. CDR1 is MRHNA and CDR2 is SNTAGT in the germline V gene. CDR3 amino acids: CASKFHRGRDEREKYEQYF. The CDR3 nucleotides are TGTGCCAGTAAATTTCACAGGGGGCGCGATGAGCGGGAGAAATACGAGCAGTACTTC.

This clonotype was recorded at least ten times. The V and J genes are TRBV7-8 and TRBJ2-7; 7 bases are a match to TRBD1. The CDR3 has 16 residues. CDR1 and CDR2 from the germline V gene are SGHVS and FQNEAQ. The junction had 9 bases not matched to a gene; V was cut back by 1 base and J by 3 bases. The CDR3 region is CASSLGRDSRYYEQYF. The CDR3 coding sequence is TGTGCCAGCAGCTTAGGCCGGGACAGTCGCTACTACGAGCAGTACTTC.

This clonotype was counted many times. V is TRBV24-1 and J is TRBJ2-2; no firm D call. Germline CDR1 reads KGHDR; CDR2 reads SFDVKD. The CDR3 totals 15 residues. V was trimmed by 1 base and J by 0 bases, leaving 5 bases between them. CDR3 protein: CATSDFVSNTGELFF. CDR3 coding DNA: TGTGCCACCAGTGATTTCGTGTCGAACACCGGGGAGCTGTTTTTT.

This clonotype was found many times. The chain has TRBV7-3 and TRBJ2-1; 13 nucleotides line up with TRBD2. The CDR3 extends over 15 amino acids. Germline CDR1 is SGHTA and CDR2 is FQGTGA. Trimming removed 9 bases from V and 10 bases from J; junction bases left unmatched: 12. CDR3 coding DNA: TGTGCCAGTGCTTCTGGGGGGACTAGCGGGAAAGAGCAGTTCTTC. Translation: CASASGGTSGKEQFF.

V usage is TRBV6-9 and J usage is TRBJ2-7, with 8 bases that match TRBD2. The J segment lost 5 bases and the V segment lost 3 bases, leaving 18 bases of the junction unmatched. This CDR3 is built from 18 residues. Germline V gives CDR1 MNHGY, CDR2 SVAAGI. CDR3 sequence: CASSYPLGRGGGPHEQYF. Here the CDR3 DNA reads TGTGCCAGCAGTTACCCCCTCGGGAGGGGCGGGGGGCCCCACGAGCAGTACTTC.

This clonotype was recorded many times. The CDR3 DNA follows: TGTGCCAGCAGCCAAGATCAGGGATATAATTCACCCCTCCACTTT. Amino acids: CASSQDQGYNSPLHF. The rearrangement joins TRBV3-1 to TRBJ1-6; D may be TRBD1 (5 bases). Germline V gives CDR1 LGHDT, CDR2 YNNKEL (reference sequence). This CDR3 contains 15 residues. The V end was cut by 0 bases, the J end by 4 bases, with 7 bases between. Drawing the rest from reference TRBV3-1 and TRBJ1-6, the complete variable domain is DTAVSQTPKYLVTQMGNDKSIKCEQNLGHDTMYWYKQDSKKFLKIMFSYNNKELIINETVPNRFSPKSPDKAHLNLHINSLELGDSAVYFCASSQDQGYNSPLHFGNGTRLTVT.

Many counts were recorded for this clonotype. The J gene is TRBJ1-2, the V gene TRBV12-3 or TRBV12-4; TRBD1 matches at 8 bases. V was pared by 7 bases and J by 7 bases, with 8 bases of the junction left unmatched. The CDR3 has 13 residues. CDR3 DNA: TGTGCCAGCACCTTGGACAGGGCGGGTGGCTACACCTTC. As protein: CASTLDRAGGYTF.

The chain combines TRBV27 with TRBJ2-5, with TRBD2 matching over 8 bases. Looked up from germline, CDR1 is MNHEY and CDR2 is SMNVEV (reference sequence). CDR3 length equals 16 residues. J was trimmed by 3 bases and V by 2 bases; bases with no gene match: 8. The CDR3, as DNA: TGTGCCAGCAGTTTAAACTGGCGGGGGGCCGAAGAGACCCAGTACTTC. Translating gives CASSLNWRGAEETQYF.

This clonotype was recorded a few times. This sequence joins TRBV3-1 and TRBJ2-7; 9 bases align to TRBD1. CDR1 is LGHDT and CDR2 is YNNKEL in the germline V gene (reference sequence). Trimming removed 0 bases from V and 6 bases from J; junction bases left unmatched: 15. There are 18 residues in the CDR3. CDR3 sequence: CASSQDWGPRTGVVEQYF. The CDR3 DNA sequence: TGTGCCAGCAGCCAAGATTGGGGGCCCCGGACAGGGGTGGTCGAGCAGTACTTC.

The chain recombines TRBV7-9 with TRBJ2-6; D unresolved. Trimming left V 4 bases short and J 0 bases short, with 10 bases between. Germline V gene data show CDR1 as SEHNR and CDR2 as FQNEAQ (reference sequence). The CDR3 is 16 amino acids. Here the CDR3 DNA reads TGTGCCAGCAGCTCTCTAGACGGCTCTGGGGCCAACGTCCTGACTTTC. Protein: CASSSLDGSGANVLTF.

This rearrangement joins TRBV5-1 to TRBJ1-2, with D perhaps TRBD1 (6 bases). In germline, CDR1 is SGHRS, CDR2 YFSETQ. V shed 1 base and J shed 2 bases, with 18 bases lying between them. The CDR3 loop spans 17 amino acids. CDR3 loop: CASSLSGGEYLNYGYTF. CDR3 in DNA: TGCGCCAGCAGCTTGTCCGGGGGCGAATATTTGAACTATGGCTACACCTTC.

This clonotype was seen a handful of times. The chain employs TRBV15 and TRBJ1-1; unclear D gene. This CDR3 has 13 residues. CDR1 is LNHNV and CDR2 is YYDKDF in the germline V gene (reference sequence). V was pared by 1 base and J by 3 bases, with 6 bases between. The CDR3 DNA is TGTGCCACCAGCAGAGTCCGGGACACTGAAGCTTTCTTT. It codes for CATSRVRDTEAFF.

This clonotype was found many times. The chain combines TRBV30 with TRBJ2-7; 7 bases align to TRBD1. Losses at the gene ends were 7 bases for V and 5 bases for J; bases not matched to a gene: 11. The germline V gene has CDR1 GTSNPN and CDR2 SVGIG (reference sequence). The CDR3 contains 13 residues. The CDR3 loop is CALERGLVNEQYF. The DNA for the CDR3 is TGTGCCTTAGAAAGGGGGCTGGTGAACGAGCAGTACTTC.

The chain is built from TRBV20-1 and TRBJ2-7, with TRBD2 matching 9 bases. The CDR3 consists of 15 residues. Germline values: CDR1 DFQATT, CDR2 SNEGSKA (reference sequence). V trimming: 3 bases; J trimming: 0 bases; junction bases outside the gene matches: 6. The CDR3 sequence is CSARTLAGLSYEQYF. The CDR3 nucleotides are TGCAGTGCTAGGACACTAGCGGGCCTCTCCTACGAGCAGTACTTC.

The rearrangement joins TRBV29-1 to TRBJ1-2; D remains ambiguous. The CDR3 sequence is 14 residues long. Germline CDR1 and CDR2: SQVTM and ANQGSEA. The V end was cut by 3 bases, the J end by 5 bases, with 16 bases between. This chain's CDR3 is CSVDTRAATYGYTF. DNA for the CDR3: TGCAGCGTTGATACGCGGGCTGCGACTTATGGCTACACCTTC.

This clonotype was observed many times. The chain combines TRBV7-2 with TRBJ2-1; TRBD2 might be the D (6 bases). The germline V gene has CDR1 SGHTA and CDR2 FQGNSA. This CDR3 has 14 amino acids. V was cut by 1 base and J by 6 bases, with 10 bases left in between. The CDR3 sequence is CASSLGPGSNEQFF. The CDR3 DNA follows: TGTGCCAGCAGCTTAGGGCCCGGGAGCAATGAGCAGTTCTTC.

In its sample, this clonotype was seen many times. V is TRBV19 and J is TRBJ1-1; a weak D match, TRBD1 (5 bases). The CDR3 totals 17 residues. The germline gives CDR1 LNHDA, CDR2 SQIVND (reference sequence). V was clipped by 3 bases and J by 3 bases, with 20 bases between them. This chain's CDR3 is CASSMVEPSGGYTEAFF. DNA of the CDR3: TGTGCCAGTAGTATGGTGGAGCCGTCCGGGGGGTACACTGAAGCTTTCTTT.

This clonotype was seen many times. The chain couples TRBV5-1 to TRBJ2-1; 12 bases are shared with TRBD2. The length of the CDR3 is 16 residues. V dropped 4 bases and J dropped 4; count of bases not matched to a gene: 6. The germline CDR1 and CDR2 sequences are SGHRS and YFSETQ. The CDR3 sequence: CASSRTSGATYNEQFF. The CDR3 DNA sequence: TGCGCCAGCAGCCGGACTAGCGGGGCTACTTACAATGAGCAGTTCTTC.

V usage is TRBV9 and J usage is TRBJ2-3; no definite D call. The CDR3 covers 17 residues. Trimming took off 4 bases at V and 2 bases at J, with 20 bases between the two ends. Germline CDR1 and CDR2: SGDLS and YYNGEE. The CDR3 sequence: CASSPGVPDRFTDTQYF. The CDR3 coding sequence is TGTGCCAGCAGCCCAGGAGTCCCGGACCGATTCACAGATACGCAGTATTTT.

This chain joins TRBV6-1 and TRBJ1-4; D is perhaps TRBD1 (5 bases). The CDR3 has 15 amino acids. Trimming took off 6 bases at V and 8 bases at J, with 19 bases between the two ends. Germline CDR1 and CDR2: MNHNS and SASEGT. As DNA, the CDR3 is TGTGCCAGCAGAAAAGCCGTCAGGGTTTGGGAAAAACTGTTTTTT. It yields the protein CASRKAVRVWEKLFF.

This clonotype was seen repeatedly, ten times or more. The chain uses TRBV30 and TRBJ1-2; D gene unclear. In germline, CDR1 is GTSNPN, CDR2 SVGIG (reference sequence). The CDR3 is 11 residues long. V shed 4 bases and J shed 4 bases, with 7 bases lying between them. The CDR3 is CAWTHLYGYTF. Written as DNA, the CDR3 is TGTGCCTGGACCCACCTCTATGGCTACACCTTC.

This clonotype was counted ten times or more. The rearrangement joins TRBV20-1 to TRBJ1-2, with no clear D. Germline lookup yields CDR1 DFQATT and CDR2 SNEGSKA (reference sequence). CDR3 length: 16 amino acids. Between the trimmed V and J ends, which lost 0 bases and 6 bases, there was a span of 20 bases. This CDR3 is CSARDSRWRSHHGYTF. In DNA form, the CDR3 reads TGCAGTGCTAGAGACTCTCGGTGGAGGTCACATCATGGCTACACCTTC.